The 23 T cell receptor beta chains presented below share a single source sample, sequenced in a study of shared clonotypes between healthy human individuals. Only in-frame clones appear in the TCRdb table, and some are missing; sequencing was by immunoSEQ multiplex PCR. This sample has 2 million to 2.5 million clones; about 95% occur once, and the top ten carry 1.1%. CD8 cells classed as naive were CD45RO-negative and positively selected for CCR7, excluding terminally differentiated effector memory CD45RA+ cells. The sample was naive CD8+ T cells sorted from blood. The receptors here all came from a man younger than 35 in good health.

This chain connects TRBV4-3 to TRBJ2-1; 12 bases are shared with TRBD2. From germline, CDR1 is LGHNA and CDR2 YSLEER. Unmatched junction bases numbered 10, after V lost 0 bases and J lost 7 bases. The CDR3 is 18 amino acids. DNA for the CDR3: TGCGCCAGCAGCCAAGAGGGACTAGCGGGTTCGCACCAGAATGAGCAGTTCTTC. This gives the protein CASSQEGLAGSHQNEQFF.

As regards this clone: Other DNA sequences within the sample encode an identical CDR3. V usage is TRBV27 and J usage is TRBJ2-1; D might be TRBD1 or TRBD2, each matching 6 bases. This CDR3 contains 16 residues. V was shortened by 5 bases and J by 0 bases, with 14 bases between the two germline ends. Germline V CDR1 and CDR2: MNHEY, SMNVEV (reference sequence). CDR3 bases: TGTGCCAGCAGTCCACTCGGGGGCTCCTCCTACAATGAGCAGTTCTTC. This sequence encodes CASSPLGGSSYNEQFF.

The chain links TRBV9 to TRBJ2-3, with TRBD2 identical over 11 bases. The CDR3 runs 16 residues. Germline V lookup: CDR1 SGDLS, CDR2 YYNGEE. V lost 0 bases, J lost 5 bases, and 5 bases stayed unmatched. CDR3: CASSVGTSGSIDTQYF. The CDR3 nucleotides are TGTGCCAGCAGCGTAGGGACTAGCGGGTCTATAGATACGCAGTATTTT. Based on the CDR3 plus reference TRBV9 and TRBJ2-3, the full variable domain is DSGVTQTPKHLITATGQRVTLRCSPRSGDLSVYWYQQSLDQGLQFLIQYYNGEERAKGNILERFSAQQFPDLHSELNLSSLELGDSALYFCASSVGTSGSIDTQYFGPGTRLTVL.

The V and J genes are TRBV5-6 and TRBJ1-4; D is perhaps TRBD1 (5 bases). Per germline, CDR1 SGHDT and CDR2 YYEEEE. This CDR3 is 13 amino acids long. Trimming took off 4 bases at V and 11 bases at J, with 15 bases between the two ends. CDR3 residues: CASSRGTEKKLFF. CDR3 coding DNA: TGTGCCAGCAGCCGAGGGACGGAGAAGAAACTGTTTTTT.

The chain combines TRBV5-4 with TRBJ2-1, with TRBD2 matching 9 bases. The V and J ends lost 10 bases and 10 bases, in that order; junction bases with no gene match: 12. CDR1 and CDR2 (germline): SGHNT, YYREEE (reference sequence). The length of the CDR3 is 13 residues. The CDR3 DNA follows: TGTGCCGGCGGCCTTAGCGGGAGTCTCGAGCAGTTCTTC. It encodes CAGGLSGSLEQFF.

This rearrangement joins TRBV5-4 to TRBJ2-1, with 10 bases aligning to TRBD2. Germline lookup yields CDR1 SGHNT and CDR2 YYREEE (reference sequence). The CDR3 extends over 15 amino acids. The ends lost 2 bases at V and 7 bases at J; junction bases unmatched: 6. The CDR3: CASSFSGGPLNEQFF. The CDR3 bases are TGTGCCAGCAGCTTTAGCGGGGGGCCCTTAAATGAGCAGTTCTTC.

The chain links TRBV7-6 to TRBJ2-7; possible D gene TRBD1, 6 bases. The CDR3 spans 14 residues. Looked up from germline, CDR1 is SGHVS and CDR2 is FNYEAQ. Trimming removed 4 bases at V and 2 bases at J, with 12 bases between. The CDR3 region has the DNA TGTGCCAGCAGCTCACTCGGACAGACCTACGAGCAGTACTTC. Translated: CASSSLGQTYEQYF. Combining the CDR3 with reference TRBV7-6 and TRBJ2-7 gives the whole variable domain GAGVSQSPRYKVTKRGQDVALRCDPISGHVSLYWYRQALGQGPEFLTYFNYEAQQDKSGLPNDRFSAERPEGSISTLTIQRTEQRDSAMYRCASSSLGQTYEQYFGPGTRLTVT.

This chain connects TRBV10-3 to TRBJ1-1; TRBD1 is a possible D gene (6 bases). The CDR3 is made up of 17 amino acids. V was trimmed by 0 bases and J by 4 bases, leaving 18 bases between them. Germline CDR1 and CDR2: ENHRY and SYGVKD. CDR3 nucleotide sequence: TGTGCCATCAGTGAGTCGGATACAGGGTTTGGAGGCACTGAAGCTTTCTTT. Its translation: CAISESDTGFGGTEAFF.

In regard to this clone: The same CDR3 arises from other DNA sequences in this sample as well. The chain carries TRBV30 and TRBJ2-7, with 10 bases fitting TRBD2. CDR1 GTSNPN and CDR2 SVGIG come from the germline V gene (reference sequence). Trimming removed 0 bases from V and 1 base from J; junction bases left unmatched: 0. The CDR3 spans 14 residues. CDR3 residues: CAWSVLAGSYEQYF. CDR3 nucleotides: TGTGCCTGGAGTGTACTAGCGGGATCCTACGAGCAGTACTTC.

To note about this clone: Distinct nucleotide sequences in the sample also encode this CDR3. This sequence joins TRBV4-1 and TRBJ2-7, with TRBD2 as a possible D gene (5 bases). CDR1 and CDR2 from the germline V gene are MGHRA and YSYEKL. The length of the CDR3 is 13 residues. Trimming shortened V by 4 bases and J by 4 bases, and 11 bases separated the two germline ends. CDR3 amino acids: CASSRGSGYEQYF. CDR3 DNA: TGCGCCAGCAGCCGCGGGTCGGGATACGAGCAGTACTTC.

Details on this clone: Other nucleotide sequences in the sample specify the same CDR3. The V call is TRBV6-5, the J call TRBJ1-1, with a possible D match to TRBD1 (5 bases). V gave up 9 bases and J gave up 4 bases, with 9 bases separating them. CDR1 is MNHEY and CDR2 is SVGAGI in the germline V gene. The CDR3 has 11 amino acids. In DNA, the CDR3 is TGTGCCAGTATCGGGGGCACTGAAGCTTTCTTT. Protein: CASIGGTEAFF.

The chain links TRBV6-1 to TRBJ2-7, with D possibly matching TRBD1 (7 bases). V was pared by 3 bases and J by 0 bases, with 18 bases between. The germline V gene has CDR1 MNHNS and CDR2 SASEGT. The CDR3 consists of 17 residues. The CDR3 DNA sequence: TGTGCCAGCAGTGAGGGGAAGAGACAGGGAGGCTCCTACGAGCAGTACTTC. Its protein is CASSEGKRQGGSYEQYF.

The chain joins TRBV19 to TRBJ2-2, with D maybe TRBD1 (5 bases). The length of the CDR3 is 13 residues. Germline CDR1 is LNHDA and CDR2 is SQIVND (reference sequence). Trimming cost V 7 bases and J 6 bases, with 12 bases left between them. In nucleotides, the CDR3 is TGTGCCAGTATCCCGGACATTGCCGGGGAGCTGTTTTTT. This codes for CASIPDIAGELFF.

The rearrangement uses TRBV7-6 and TRBJ1-2; no definite D call. Trimming left V 2 bases short and J 0 bases short, with 7 bases between. Germline lookup yields CDR1 SGHVS and CDR2 FNYEAQ. The CDR3 runs 14 residues. This CDR3 is CASSLSPPNYGYTF. DNA for the CDR3: TGTGCCAGCAGCTTATCCCCACCTAACTATGGCTACACCTTC.

V and J are TRBV6-1 and TRBJ1-1; no clear D gene. Germline V lookup: CDR1 MNHNS, CDR2 SASEGT. The germline V and J ends were trimmed by 1 base and 2 bases, with 26 bases remaining between them. The CDR3 runs 20 residues. The CDR3 DNA reads TGTGCCAGCAGTGAAGGGTTAGGGTTTTCGATCGGAGGATTAAACACTGAAGCTTTCTTT. Translation: CASSEGLGFSIGGLNTEAFF.

The genes are TRBV7-9 and TRBJ2-1, with 7 bases matching TRBD1. J was trimmed by 4 bases and V by 4 bases; bases with no gene match: 7. Looked up from germline, CDR1 is SEHNR and CDR2 is FQNEAQ (reference sequence). The CDR3 is made up of 15 amino acids. The CDR3 sequence is CASSSGTVGYNEQFF. The DNA of the CDR3 is TGTGCCAGCAGCTCCGGGACAGTGGGGTACAATGAGCAGTTCTTC.

The rearrangement links TRBV5-5 to TRBJ2-3; D gene unclear. The V end was cut by 2 bases, the J end by 4 bases, with 14 bases between. The CDR3 contains 15 residues. Germline CDR1 reads SGHKS; CDR2 reads YYEKEE (reference sequence). CDR3 protein: CASSFAAPGADTQYF. For the CDR3, the DNA is TGTGCCAGCAGCTTTGCAGCGCCCGGCGCAGATACGCAGTATTTT.

This clone was picked up a small number of times. The chain employs TRBV19 and TRBJ1-6; 8 positions match TRBD1. Trimming at V came to 4 bases and at J to 3 bases, leaving 5 bases not matched to a gene. This CDR3 region has 16 residues. Germline CDR1 and CDR2: LNHDA and SQIVND (reference sequence). DNA for the CDR3: TGTGCCAGTAGTACCCGGACAGGGTTCTATAATTCACCCCTCCACTTT. Residues: CASSTRTGFYNSPLHF.

This clone was recorded only once. The sample holds other DNA sequences that translate to the same CDR3. The V gene is TRBV4-1, the J gene TRBJ1-1; no definite D call. Trimming pared 2 bases from V and 5 bases from J, leaving 9 bases between. CDR3 length: 13 residues. The germline V gene has CDR1 MGHRA and CDR2 YSYEKL. CDR3 nucleotides: TGCGCCAGCAGCCAAAACCGGGGTACTGAAGCTTTCTTT. It specifies CASSQNRGTEAFF.

The J gene is TRBJ2-7, the V gene TRBV19, with D possibly called TRBD1 or TRBD2 (6 bases each). Per germline, CDR1 LNHDA and CDR2 SQIVND (reference sequence). The V end was cut by 1 base, the J end by 6 bases, with 13 bases between. The CDR3 is 14 residues long. The CDR3 coding sequence is TGTGCCAGTAGTATAGTCGCCGGGGGCCTCGAGCAGTACTTC. Translated, it gives CASSIVAGGLEQYF.

This chain links TRBV7-6 with TRBJ2-2, with 7 bases aligning to TRBD2. The CDR3 length is 15 residues. Unmatched junction bases numbered 11, after V lost 6 bases and J lost 7 bases. Germline V gene data show CDR1 as SGHVS and CDR2 as FNYEAQ. The CDR3 region has the DNA TGTGCCAGCAGTTTTTCGTCGGCGGGAGTCGGGGAGCTGTTTTTT. It codes for CASSFSSAGVGELFF. Drawing the rest from reference TRBV7-6 and TRBJ2-2, the complete variable domain is GAGVSQSPRYKVTKRGQDVALRCDPISGHVSLYWYRQALGQGPEFLTYFNYEAQQDKSGLPNDRFSAERPEGSISTLTIQRTEQRDSAMYRCASSFSSAGVGELFFGEGSRLTVL.

The rearrangement uses TRBV5-4 and TRBJ2-1; a weak D match, TRBD2 (5 bases). The V gene's germline CDR1 is SGHNT and CDR2 YYREEE (reference sequence). The CDR3 extends over 11 amino acids. V gave up 0 bases and J gave up 15 bases, with 10 bases separating them. The CDR3 reads CASSLGWERFF. CDR3 in DNA: TGTGCCAGCAGCTTGGGGTGGGAGAGGTTCTTC.

The V call is TRBV30, the J call TRBJ1-4; 8 nucleotides align to TRBD1. Germline assignment: CDR1 GTSNPN and CDR2 SVGIG (reference sequence). This CDR3 is built from 14 residues. Trimming cost V 4 bases and J 3 bases; bases outside gene matches: 4. CDR3 amino acids: CAWTQGVSNEKLFF. The DNA of the CDR3 is TGTGCCTGGACACAGGGGGTCTCTAATGAAAAACTGTTTTTT.